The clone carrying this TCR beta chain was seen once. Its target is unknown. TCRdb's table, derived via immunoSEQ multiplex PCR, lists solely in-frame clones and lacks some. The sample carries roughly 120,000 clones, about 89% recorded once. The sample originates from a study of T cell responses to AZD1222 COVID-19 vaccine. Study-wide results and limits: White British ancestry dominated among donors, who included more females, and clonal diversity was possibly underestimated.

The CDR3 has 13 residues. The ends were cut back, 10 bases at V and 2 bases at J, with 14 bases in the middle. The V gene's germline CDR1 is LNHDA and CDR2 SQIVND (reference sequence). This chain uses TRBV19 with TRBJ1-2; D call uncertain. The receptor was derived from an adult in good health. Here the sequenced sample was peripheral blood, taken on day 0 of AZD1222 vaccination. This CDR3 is CATGWAGNYGYTF. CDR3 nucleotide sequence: TGTGCCACCGGTTGGGCGGGGAACTATGGCTACACCTTC.